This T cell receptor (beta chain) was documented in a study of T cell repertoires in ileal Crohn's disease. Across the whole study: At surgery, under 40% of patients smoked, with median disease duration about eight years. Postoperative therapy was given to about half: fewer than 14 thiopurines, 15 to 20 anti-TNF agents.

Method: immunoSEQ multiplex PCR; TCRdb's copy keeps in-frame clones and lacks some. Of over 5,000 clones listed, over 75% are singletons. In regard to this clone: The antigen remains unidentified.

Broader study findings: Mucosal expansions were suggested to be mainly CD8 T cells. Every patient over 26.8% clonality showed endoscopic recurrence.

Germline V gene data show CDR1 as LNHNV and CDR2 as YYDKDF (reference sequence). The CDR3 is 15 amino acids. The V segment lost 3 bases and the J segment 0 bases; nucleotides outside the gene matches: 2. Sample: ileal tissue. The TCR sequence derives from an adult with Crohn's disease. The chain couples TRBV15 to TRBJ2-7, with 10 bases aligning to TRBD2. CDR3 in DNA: TGTGCCACCAGCAGGCAGCGGGAGGGCTCCTACGAGCAGTACTTC. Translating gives CATSRQREGSYEQYF. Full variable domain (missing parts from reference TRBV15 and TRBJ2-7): DAMVIQNPRYQVTQFGKPVTLSCSQTLNHNVMYWYQQKSSQAPKLLFHYYDKDFNNEADTPDNFQSRRPNTSFCFLDIRSPGLGDTAMYLCATSRQREGSYEQYFGPGTRLTVT.